This T cell receptor beta chain is drawn from a study of T cell changes during pregnancy in multiple sclerosis. In germline, CDR1 is SNHLY, CDR2 FYNNEI. V lost 1 base, J lost 3 bases, and 4 bases lay in between. The CDR3 length is 12 residues. Profiled with immunoSEQ multiplex PCR; TCRdb holds only in-frame clones, not every one. The sample shows about 38,000 clones, 90% to 95% of them seen only once. The sample consisted of CD8+ T cells from peripheral blood mononuclear cells, taken in the second trimester of pregnancy. The J gene is TRBJ2-7, the V gene TRBV2; D is ambiguous. The clonotype comes from a female donor with multiple sclerosis, enrolled in a pregnancy study. The CDR3 nucleotides are TGTGCCAGCAGTGAAGGTAACTACGAGCAGTACTTC. Translating gives CASSEGNYEQYF.